This entry is about one T cell receptor beta chain. This sample was taken from a study of blood T cell repertoires in COVID-19. Turning to the study itself: In each case, the material was cDNA or gDNA derived from T cells, B-cell-depleted T cells, or PBMCs.

Self-reported history from a screening survey and questionnaire set each donor's cohort. Original processing notes: Reference gene primer amplification gave estimated nucleated cell counts. TCRdb keeps only in-frame clones here, not all; method: immunoSEQ multiplex PCR. The V and J calls and clone size are taken from that table; D and trimming were inferred from the DNA. The sample lists 200,000 to 250,000 clones; 80% to 85% were seen once. CDR1 is SGHNT, CDR2 YENEEA, per germline. This CDR3 contains 18 residues. The ends lost 4 bases at V and 2 bases at J; junction bases unmatched: 12. Input material: PBMCs or T cells enriched from blood (not recorded which). The TCR sequence derives from a woman aged 50 to 60 with acute COVID-19. This chain joins TRBV11-3 and TRBJ2-5; 11 bases align to TRBD1. CDR3 in amino acids: CASSSPWDRGMEQETQYF. CDR3 in DNA: TGTGCCAGCAGCTCGCCCTGGGACAGGGGGATGGAGCAAGAGACCCAGTACTTC.